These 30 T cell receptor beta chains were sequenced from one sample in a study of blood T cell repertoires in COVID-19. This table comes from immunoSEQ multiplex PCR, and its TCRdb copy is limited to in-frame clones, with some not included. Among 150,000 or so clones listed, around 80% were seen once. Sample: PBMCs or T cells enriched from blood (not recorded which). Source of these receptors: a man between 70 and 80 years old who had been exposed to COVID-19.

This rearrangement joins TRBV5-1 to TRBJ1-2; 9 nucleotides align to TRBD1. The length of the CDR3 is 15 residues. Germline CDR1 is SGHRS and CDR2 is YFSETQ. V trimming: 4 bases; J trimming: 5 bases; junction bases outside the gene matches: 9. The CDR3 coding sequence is TGCGCCAGCAGCCGAATTACAGGGGGCGGGTATGGCTACACCTTC. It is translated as CASSRITGGGYGYTF.

Written as DNA, the CDR3 is TGCGCCAGCAGTCAATCGGGAGGGGTTTTTTCGATCGGGGAGGGCCGGAGCACAGATACGCAGTATTTT. This encodes CASSQSGGVFSIGEGRSTDTQYF. The chain links TRBV23-1 to TRBJ2-3, with 7 bases identical to TRBD2. TRBV23-1 is known as an ORF, though its function is uncertain. The V segment lost 0 bases and the J segment 0 bases; nucleotides outside the gene matches: 24. The CDR3 has 23 amino acids.

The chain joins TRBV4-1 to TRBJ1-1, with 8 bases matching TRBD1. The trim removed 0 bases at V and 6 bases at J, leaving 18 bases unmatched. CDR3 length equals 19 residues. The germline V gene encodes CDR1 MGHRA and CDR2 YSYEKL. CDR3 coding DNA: TGCGCCAGCAGCCAAGAACTGCAGGGGGCAGAGGGGGTTGTCTCTGAAGCTTTCTTT. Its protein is CASSQELQGAEGVVSEAFF.

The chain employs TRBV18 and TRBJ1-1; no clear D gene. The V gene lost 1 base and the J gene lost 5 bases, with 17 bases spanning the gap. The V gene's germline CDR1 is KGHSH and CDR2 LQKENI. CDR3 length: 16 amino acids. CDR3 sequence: CASSPLPLSPRTEAFF. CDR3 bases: TGTGCCAGCTCACCACTACCACTGTCCCCGAGGACTGAAGCTTTCTTT.

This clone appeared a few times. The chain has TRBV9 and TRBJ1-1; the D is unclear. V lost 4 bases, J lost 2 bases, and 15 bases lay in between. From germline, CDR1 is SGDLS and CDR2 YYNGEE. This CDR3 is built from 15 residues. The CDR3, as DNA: TGTGCCAGCAGCCCCACGGGTGGAGCTAACACTGAAGCTTTCTTT. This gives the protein CASSPTGGANTEAFF.

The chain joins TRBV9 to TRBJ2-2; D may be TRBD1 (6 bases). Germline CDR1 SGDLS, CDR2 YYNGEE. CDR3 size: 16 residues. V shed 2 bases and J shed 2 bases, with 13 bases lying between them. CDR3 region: CASSVIGGTNTGELFF. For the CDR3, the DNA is TGTGCCAGCAGCGTTATAGGGGGAACTAACACCGGGGAGCTGTTTTTT.

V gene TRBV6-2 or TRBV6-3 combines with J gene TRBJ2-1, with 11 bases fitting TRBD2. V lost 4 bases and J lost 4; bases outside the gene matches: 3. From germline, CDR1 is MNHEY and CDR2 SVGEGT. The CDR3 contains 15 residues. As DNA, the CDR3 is TGTGCCAGCAGTTTATGGACTAGCGGGTACAATGAGCAGTTCTTC. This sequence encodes CASSLWTSGYNEQFF.

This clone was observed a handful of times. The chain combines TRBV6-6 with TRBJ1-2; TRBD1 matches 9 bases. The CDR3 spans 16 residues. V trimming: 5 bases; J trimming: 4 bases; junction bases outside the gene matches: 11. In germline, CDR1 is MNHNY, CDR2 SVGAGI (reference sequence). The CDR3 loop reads CASSQITGGAGYGYTF. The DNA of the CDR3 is TGTGCCAGCAGTCAAATTACAGGGGGCGCGGGCTATGGCTACACCTTC.

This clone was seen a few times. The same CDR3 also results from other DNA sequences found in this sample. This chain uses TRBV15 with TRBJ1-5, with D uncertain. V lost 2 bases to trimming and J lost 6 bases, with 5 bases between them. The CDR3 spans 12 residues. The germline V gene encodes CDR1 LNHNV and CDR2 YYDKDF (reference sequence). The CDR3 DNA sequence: TGTGCCACCAGCAGATCGAGTCAGCCCCAGCATTTT. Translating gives CATSRSSQPQHF.

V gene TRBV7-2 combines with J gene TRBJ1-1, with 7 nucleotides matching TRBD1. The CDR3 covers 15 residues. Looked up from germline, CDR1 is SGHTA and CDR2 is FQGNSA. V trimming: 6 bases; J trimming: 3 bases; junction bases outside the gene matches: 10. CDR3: CASRRRGPRDTEAFF. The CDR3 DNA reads TGTGCCAGCAGGCGGAGGGGGCCCAGGGACACTGAAGCTTTCTTT.

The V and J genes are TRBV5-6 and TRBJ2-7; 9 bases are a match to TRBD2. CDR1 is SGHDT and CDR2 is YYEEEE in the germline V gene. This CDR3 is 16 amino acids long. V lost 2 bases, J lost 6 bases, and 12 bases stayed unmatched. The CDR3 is CASSLFVASGRTEQYF. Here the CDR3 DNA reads TGTGCCAGCAGCTTATTTGTGGCCAGCGGGAGGACCGAGCAGTACTTC.

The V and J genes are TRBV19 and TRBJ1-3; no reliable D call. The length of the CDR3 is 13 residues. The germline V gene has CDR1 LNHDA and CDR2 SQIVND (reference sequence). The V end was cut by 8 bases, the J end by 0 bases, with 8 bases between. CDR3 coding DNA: TGTGCCAGTCGCCTGAGCTCTGGAAACACCATATATTTT. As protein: CASRLSSGNTIYF.

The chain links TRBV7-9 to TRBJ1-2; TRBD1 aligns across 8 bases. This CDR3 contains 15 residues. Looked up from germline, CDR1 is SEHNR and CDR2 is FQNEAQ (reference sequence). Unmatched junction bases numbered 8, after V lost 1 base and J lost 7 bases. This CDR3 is CASSLVWDRKGGYTF. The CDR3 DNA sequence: TGTGCCAGCAGCTTAGTTTGGGACAGGAAAGGTGGCTACACCTTC.

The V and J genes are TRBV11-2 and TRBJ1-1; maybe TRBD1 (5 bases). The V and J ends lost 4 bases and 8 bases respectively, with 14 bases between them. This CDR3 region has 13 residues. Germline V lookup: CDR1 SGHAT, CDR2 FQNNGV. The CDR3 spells CASSSFADIEAFF. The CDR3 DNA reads TGTGCCAGCAGCTCCTTTGCGGACATCGAAGCTTTCTTT.

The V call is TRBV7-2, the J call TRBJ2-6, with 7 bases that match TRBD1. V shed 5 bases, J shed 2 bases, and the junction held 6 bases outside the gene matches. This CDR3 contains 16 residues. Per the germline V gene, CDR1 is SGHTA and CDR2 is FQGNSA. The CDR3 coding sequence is TGTGCCAGCAGCCCCTCAGGGACAGCTGGGGCCAACGTCCTGACTTTC. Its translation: CASSPSGTAGANVLTF. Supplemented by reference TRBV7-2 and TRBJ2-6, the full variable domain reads GAGVSQSPSNKVTEKGKDVELRCDPISGHTALYWYRQSLGQGLEFLIYFQGNSAPDKSGLPSDRFSAERTGGSVSTLTIQRTQQEDSAVYLCASSPSGTAGANVLTFGAGSRLTVL.

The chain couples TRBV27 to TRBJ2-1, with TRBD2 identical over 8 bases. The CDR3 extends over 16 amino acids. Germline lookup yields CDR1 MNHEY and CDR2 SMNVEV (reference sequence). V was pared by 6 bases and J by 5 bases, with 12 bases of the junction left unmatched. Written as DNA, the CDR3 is TGTGCCAGCAGCGCCTTATTAAATAGCGGGAACAATGAGCAGTTCTTC. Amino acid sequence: CASSALLNSGNNEQFF.

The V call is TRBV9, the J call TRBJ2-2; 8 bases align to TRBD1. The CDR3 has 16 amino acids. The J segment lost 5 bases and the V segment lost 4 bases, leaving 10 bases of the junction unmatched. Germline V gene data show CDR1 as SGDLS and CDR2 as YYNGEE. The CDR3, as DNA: TGTGCCAGCAGCCCCTCCCAGGGGGCCCCGACCGGGGAGCTGTTTTTT. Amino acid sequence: CASSPSQGAPTGELFF. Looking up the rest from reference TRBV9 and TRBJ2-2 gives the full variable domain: DSGVTQTPKHLITATGQRVTLRCSPRSGDLSVYWYQQSLDQGLQFLIQYYNGEERAKGNILERFSAQQFPDLHSELNLSSLELGDSALYFCASSPSQGAPTGELFFGEGSRLTVL.

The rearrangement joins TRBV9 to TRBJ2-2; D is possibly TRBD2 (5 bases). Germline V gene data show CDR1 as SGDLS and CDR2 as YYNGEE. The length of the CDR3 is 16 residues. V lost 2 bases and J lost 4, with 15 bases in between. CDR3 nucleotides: TGTGCCAGCAGCGTCGTCCACGGACTGGGCACCGGGGAGCTGTTTTTT. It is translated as CASSVVHGLGTGELFF.

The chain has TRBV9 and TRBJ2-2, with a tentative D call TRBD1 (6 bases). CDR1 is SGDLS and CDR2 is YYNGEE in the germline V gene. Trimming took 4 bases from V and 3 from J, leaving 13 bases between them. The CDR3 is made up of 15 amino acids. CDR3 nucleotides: TGTGCCAGCAGCCCCCGCCCAGGGGACACCGGGGAGCTGTTTTTT. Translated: CASSPRPGDTGELFF.

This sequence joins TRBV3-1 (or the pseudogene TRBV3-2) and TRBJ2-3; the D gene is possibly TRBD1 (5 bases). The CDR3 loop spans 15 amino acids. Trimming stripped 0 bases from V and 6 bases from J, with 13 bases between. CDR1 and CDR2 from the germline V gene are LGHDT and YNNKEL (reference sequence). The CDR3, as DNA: TGTGCCAGCAGCCAAGATGGGGCAGCAGTGGATACGCAGTATTTT. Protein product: CASSQDGAAVDTQYF.

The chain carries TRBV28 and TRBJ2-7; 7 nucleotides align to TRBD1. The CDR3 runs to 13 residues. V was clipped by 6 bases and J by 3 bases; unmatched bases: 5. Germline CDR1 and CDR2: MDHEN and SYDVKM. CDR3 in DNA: TGTGCCAGCAGCCTCGGGACAGTCTACGAGCAGTACTTC. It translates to CASSLGTVYEQYF.

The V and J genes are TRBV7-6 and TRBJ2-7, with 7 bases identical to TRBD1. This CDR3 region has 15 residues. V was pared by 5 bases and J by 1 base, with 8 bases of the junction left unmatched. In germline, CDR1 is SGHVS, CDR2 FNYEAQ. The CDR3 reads CASSLGTEISYEQYF. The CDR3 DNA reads TGTGCCAGCAGCCTAGGGACAGAGATATCCTACGAGCAGTACTTC.

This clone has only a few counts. The CDR3 is CASSLRRSGNQPQHF. The CDR3 region has the DNA TGTGCCAGCAGTCTCCGCAGGTCAGGCAATCAGCCCCAGCATTTT. The V gene is TRBV2, the J gene TRBJ1-5; D is undetermined. The germline V gene has CDR1 SNHLY and CDR2 FYNNEI. The CDR3 length is 15 residues. Trimming stripped 5 bases from V and 2 bases from J, with 13 bases between.

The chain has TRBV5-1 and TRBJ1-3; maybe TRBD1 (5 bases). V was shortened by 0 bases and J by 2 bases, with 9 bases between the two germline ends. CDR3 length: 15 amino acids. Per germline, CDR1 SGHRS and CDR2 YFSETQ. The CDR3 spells CASSLAGDAGNTIYF. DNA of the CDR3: TGCGCCAGCAGCTTGGCGGGGGATGCTGGAAACACCATATATTTT.

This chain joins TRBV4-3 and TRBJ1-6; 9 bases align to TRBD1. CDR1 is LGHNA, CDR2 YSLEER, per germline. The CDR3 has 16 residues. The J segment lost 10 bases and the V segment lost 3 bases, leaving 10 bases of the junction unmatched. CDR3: CASSQGWTGEKSPLHF. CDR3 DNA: TGCGCCAGCAGCCAGGGATGGACAGGGGAAAAATCACCCCTCCACTTT.

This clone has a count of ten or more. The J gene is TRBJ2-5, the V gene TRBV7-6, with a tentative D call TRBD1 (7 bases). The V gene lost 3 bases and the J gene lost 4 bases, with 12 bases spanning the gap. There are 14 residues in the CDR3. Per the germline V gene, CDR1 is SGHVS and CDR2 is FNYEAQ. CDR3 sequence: CASSFQGGSETQYF. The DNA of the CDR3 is TGTGCCAGCAGCTTTCAGGGGGGATCAGAGACCCAGTACTTC.

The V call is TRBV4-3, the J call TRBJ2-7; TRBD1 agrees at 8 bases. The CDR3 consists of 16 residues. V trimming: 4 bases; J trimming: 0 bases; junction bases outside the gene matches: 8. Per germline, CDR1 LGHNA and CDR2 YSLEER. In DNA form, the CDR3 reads TGCGCCAGCAGCCTCCACAGGGGGGACAGCTCCTACGAGCAGTACTTC. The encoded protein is CASSLHRGDSSYEQYF.

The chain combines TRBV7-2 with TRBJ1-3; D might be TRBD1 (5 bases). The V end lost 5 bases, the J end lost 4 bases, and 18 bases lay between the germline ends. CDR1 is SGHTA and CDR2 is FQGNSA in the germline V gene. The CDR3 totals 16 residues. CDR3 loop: CASSPVDGTGGNTIYF. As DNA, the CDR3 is TGTGCCAGCAGCCCCGTAGACGGGACTGGAGGAAACACCATATATTTT. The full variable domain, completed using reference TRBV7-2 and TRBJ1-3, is GAGVSQSPSNKVTEKGKDVELRCDPISGHTALYWYRQSLGQGLEFLIYFQGNSAPDKSGLPSDRFSAERTGGSVSTLTIQRTQQEDSAVYLCASSPVDGTGGNTIYFGEGSWLTVV.

The CDR3 loop reads CASSPRQVSNTEAFF. The CDR3 nucleotides are TGTGCCAGCAGCCCAAGACAGGTTTCGAACACTGAAGCTTTCTTT. The chain joins TRBV14 to TRBJ1-1; possibly TRBD1 for D (6 bases). This CDR3 is built from 15 residues. Germline values: CDR1 SGHDN, CDR2 FVKESK. The V end lost 4 bases, the J end lost 1 base, and 13 bases lay between the germline ends.

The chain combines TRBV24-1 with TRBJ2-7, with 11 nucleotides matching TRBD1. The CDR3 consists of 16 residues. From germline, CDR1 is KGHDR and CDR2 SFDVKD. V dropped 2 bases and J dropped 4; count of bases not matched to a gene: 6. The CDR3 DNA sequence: TGTGCCACCAGTGATTCCCCGGGACAGGGGGTTTACGAGCAGTACTTC. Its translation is CATSDSPGQGVYEQYF.